This T cell receptor (beta chain) emerged from a study of T-cell reconstitution after alpha-beta-depleted transplantation in children. This clonotype was recorded a few times. Molecular barcoding with unique molecular identifiers was used for the TCRbeta library. Via MiXCR, TCRdb re-called the PCR reads, giving one row per CDR3 protein. The profile shows a few hundred thousand distinct CDR3 sequences, more than 9% of them singletons. CDR1 is SQVTM, CDR2 ANQGSEA, per germline. V was shortened by 4 bases and J by 1 base, with 19 bases between the two germline ends. CDR3 length: 16 residues. The TCR was taken from a human donor who donated a stem cell graft to a child with SCID. The sample in question was PBMCs from the stem cell graft donor, obtained from the stem cell graft. The chain recombines TRBV29-1 with TRBJ1-1; D is possibly TRBD1 (6 bases). The CDR3 sequence: CSVVSTGNWANTEAFF. CDR3 coding DNA: TGCAGCGTTGTCAGCACAGGGAATTGGGCGAACACTGAAGCTTTCTTT.